The source of this T cell receptor beta chain is a study of T cell responses to AZD1222 COVID-19 vaccine. Study at large: Pooled in the analysis were second doses at about 4 or about 12 weeks.

The V and J ends lost 7 bases and 10 bases, in that order; junction bases with no gene match: 10. There are 13 residues in the CDR3. As to this clone: Its antigen is unidentified.

Findings and limits, study-wide: Repertoire sampling occurred only after the peak T cell response.

The assay was immunoSEQ multiplex PCR, and TCRdb's table has in-frame clones only and misses some. The table includes about 130,000 clones, more than 75% detected once. The source material was peripheral blood, sampled on day 0 of AZD1222 vaccination. This chain joins TRBV12-3 or TRBV12-4 and TRBJ1-1; TRBD1 aligns across 9 bases. This receptor was taken from an adult in good health. DNA of the CDR3: TGTGCCAGCAACAAACAGGGGGCCTTGGGAGCTTTCTTT. Residues: CASNKQGALGAFF.